The source of this T cell receptor (beta chain) is a study of cytomegalovirus exposure and HLA in healthy donors. As for this clone: Its antigen is undetermined.

From germline, CDR1 is SGHAT and CDR2 FQNNGV. Trimming took 5 bases from V and 2 from J; bases not matched to a gene: 4. CDR3 length: 14 amino acids. Study findings and constraints: Most CMV-associated TCR beta chains were later found to appear HLA-restricted. Rare TCR sequences predominated, though certain public TCRs were found in many donors. The study flagged roughly 160 TCR beta chains as cytomegalovirus-associated. It was in a later analysis that TCR association rates were seen to vary by HLA locus, highest for DRB1 and lowest for HLA-C.

PCR involved 60 Vbeta and 13 Jbeta primers. TCRdb's table, derived via immunoSEQ multiplex PCR, lists solely in-frame clones and lacks some. The sample totals roughly 100,000 clones. The rearrangement links TRBV11-2 to TRBJ2-3, with 7 nucleotides matching TRBD2. This TCR was recovered from a woman aged 25-40 years in good health and CMV-seronegative. Sequenced input: PBMCs. The CDR3 sequence is CASSLAGATDTQYF. CDR3 bases: TGTGCCAGCAGCCTGGCGGGAGCCACAGATACGCAGTATTTT.